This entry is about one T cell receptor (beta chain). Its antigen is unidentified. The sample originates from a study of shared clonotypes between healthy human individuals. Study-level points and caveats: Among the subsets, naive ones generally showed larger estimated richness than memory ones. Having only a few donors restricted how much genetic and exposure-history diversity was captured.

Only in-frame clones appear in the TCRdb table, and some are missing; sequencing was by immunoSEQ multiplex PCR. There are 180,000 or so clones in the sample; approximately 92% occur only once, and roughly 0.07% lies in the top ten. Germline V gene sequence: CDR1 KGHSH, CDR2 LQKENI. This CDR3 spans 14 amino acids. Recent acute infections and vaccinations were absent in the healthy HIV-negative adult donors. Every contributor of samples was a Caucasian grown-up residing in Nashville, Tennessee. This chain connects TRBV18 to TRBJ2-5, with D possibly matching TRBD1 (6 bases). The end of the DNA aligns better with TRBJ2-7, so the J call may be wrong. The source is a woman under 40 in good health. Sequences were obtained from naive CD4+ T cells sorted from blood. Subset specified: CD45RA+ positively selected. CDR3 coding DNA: TGTGCCAGCTCACCACCGGCAGGGGTCTACGAGCAGTACTTC. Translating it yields CASSPPAGVYEQYF.